This entry concerns a single T cell receptor beta chain. Its antigen is not identified. The junction differs from germline at one of its ends, possibly a read error. The data derive from a study of tumor-infiltrating lymphocytes in primary liver carcinoma. Co-extracted RNA and DNA came from approximately 20-30 mg of unsorted bulk tissue. Chronic HBV infection was present in the patients, who were treatment-naive. Whole-study findings and limits: Relative to blood, tumors carried a significantly larger fraction of the repertoire in their top 250 clones (p = 0.039).

Germline assignment: CDR1 SGHAT and CDR2 FQNNGV. The length of the CDR3 is 13 residues. With around 490 ng total RNA as template and a constant-region primer, TCR beta cDNA was made. Three nested multiplex PCR rounds, a slightly modified ARM-PCR, produced the libraries for TCR beta. Both of the initial two PCR rounds ran for roughly 10 cycles and employed TRBV1-TRBV30 forward primers alongside a C-beta reverse primer. From the multiplex PCR reads, TCRdb called clonotypes with MiXCR, one entry per CDR3 protein. The sample consists of around 120,000 distinct CDR3 sequences, roughly 75% of them appearing once.

The source of this sequence is a woman aged 60 to 75 with primary liver carcinoma and hepatitis B virus infection. The V gene is TRBV11-2, the J gene TRBJ2-1; TRBD2 aligns across 11 bases. Sequences were obtained from tumor-adjacent normal liver tissue. This CDR3 is CTSGSTSGAEQFF. CDR3 coding DNA: TGTACCAGCGGCTCGACTAGCGGGGCAGAGCAGTTCTTC.